Listed below are T cell receptor beta chains from one sample, sequenced in a study of response to subunit inactivated influenza vaccine. TCRdb called the RT-PCR reads again in MiXCR, with one record for every CDR3 protein. Of hundreds of thousands of distinct CDR3 sequences in the sample, approximately 17% are singletons; the top ten hold about 11%. The specimen comprised PBMCs from blood, sampled roughly 5 days after vaccination. The receptors shown here come from a man aged 45 to 65 who received an inactivated influenza vaccine. Each CDR3 is given with its conserved first and last residue. A clone size is listed for some rows: how often the clone was seen (once, few, many), or a class if it is expanded.

J gene,clone size,V gene,CDR3 protein
TRBJ2-3,few,TRBV20-1,CSARAAGREFVPDTQYF
TRBJ1-1,.,TRBV5-1,CASSSSATMNTEAFF
TRBJ1-6,few,TRBV6-1,CASSEGTSASPLHF
TRBJ2-7,many,TRBV6-1,CASRRLAGIYEQYF
TRBJ1-5,few,TRBV6-2/TRBV6-3,CASSYSTEMHF
TRBJ2-3,few,TRBV5-6,CASSYPVADTGTDTQYF
TRBJ2-2,few,TRBV5-1,CASTPDAVGTGELFF
TRBJ2-1,.,TRBV9,CASSPGGGRGNEQFF
TRBJ2-3,.,TRBV24-1,CATSDPGAGGADTQYF
TRBJ2-5,.,TRBV9,CASSPRGLAMETQYF
TRBJ1-1,.,TRBV5-5,CASSQEARVQLYTEAFF
TRBJ1-2,.,TRBV29-1,CSVDPTGLNGYTF
TRBJ1-6,many,TRBV20-1,CSAPVGGIDSPLHF
TRBJ2-5,.,TRBV7-9,CASRDPLSETQYF
TRBJ2-7,many,TRBV10-1,CASSPGSSYEQYF
TRBJ2-1,few,TRBV29-1,CSVGVLSSYNEQFF
TRBJ2-3,few,TRBV9,CASSSTSGPDPQYF
TRBJ2-2,few,TRBV20-1,CSARVPGALTGELFF
TRBJ2-1,few,TRBV20-1,CSARPTGSSYNEQFF
TRBJ1-3,few,TRBV10-3,CAISSMGYTGNTIYF
TRBJ2-2,.,TRBV5-6,CASRAGGQGISGELFF
TRBJ2-5,.,TRBV7-9,CASSPYTGVETQYF
TRBJ2-3,few,TRBV7-6,CASSLDGTSRGTDTQYF
TRBJ1-1,few,TRBV29-1,CSGHRNTEAFF
TRBJ2-7,.,TRBV30,CAWSHGTGIYEQYF
TRBJ2-5,few,TRBV10-3,CAISESLAVSEETQYF
TRBJ2-2,few,TRBV4-3,CASSQTRAGELFF
TRBJ2-1,many,TRBV4-3,CASSPGRSSYNEQFF
TRBJ2-1,.,TRBV10-3,CAISEGQGWGSYNEQFF
TRBJ1-2,few,TRBV5-1,CASSLDEAGDYGYTF
TRBJ1-6,few,TRBV6-1,CASSLTGTGTSSYNSPLHF
TRBJ1-2,few,TRBV28,CASSLVPGQGNYGYTF
TRBJ2-1,few,TRBV7-8,CASSLTGGVNEQFF
TRBJ2-5,.,TRBV20-1,CSARVPGWGETQYF